Listed here are 24 T cell receptor beta chains from one sample, sequenced in a study of blood T cells in healthy people across ages. Next came a second PCR, run for about 6 to 11 cycles, which used a sample-barcoded 5' primer along with a J-beta primer mix. TCRdb passed the 5' RACE reads through MiXCR, listing each CDR3 protein once. The sample consists of 540,000 or so distinct CDR3 sequences, 25% to 30% of them appearing once. Sequenced material: blood. The receptors shown here come from a woman in her 70s in good health.

This chain uses TRBV27 with TRBJ2-1; 10 bases match TRBD2. Germline assignment: CDR1 MNHEY and CDR2 SMNVEV (reference sequence). The V and J ends lost 3 bases and 7 bases, in that order; junction bases with no gene match: 21. The CDR3 runs to 20 residues. The CDR3 DNA follows: TGTGCCAGCAGTTTCTCCCCAAGCGTACTAGCGGGAAGGGTAAGGAATGAGCAGTTCTTC. This encodes CASSFSPSVLAGRVRNEQFF.

The rearrangement links TRBV29-1 to TRBJ2-5; 10 bases line up with TRBD1. Judging by the DNA end, TRBJ2-7 fits better; the J call may be wrong. This CDR3 region has 14 residues. Germline CDR1 SQVTM, CDR2 ANQGSEA. The CDR3 nucleotides read TGCAGCGTTGCTCCGACAGGGGGCTTGGACGAGCAGTACTTC. It translates to CSVAPTGGLDEQYF.

This clonotype was counted only a few times. This rearrangement joins TRBV20-1 to TRBJ1-2; D uncertain. The CDR3 runs to 11 residues. V dropped 6 bases and J dropped 3 bases, with 8 bases sitting between them. The germline V gene encodes CDR1 DFQATT and CDR2 SNEGSKA (reference sequence). The CDR3 bases are TGCAGTGCCCCCCCAGACTATGGCTACACCTTC. As protein: CSAPPDYGYTF.

The rearrangement uses TRBV9 and TRBJ1-2, with D possibly matching TRBD1 (5 bases). CDR1 is SGDLS and CDR2 is YYNGEE in the germline V gene. The CDR3 covers 13 residues. V lost 0 bases, J lost 11 bases, and 14 bases lay in between. The CDR3 DNA follows: TGTGCCAGCAGCGTAGACCAGTGGGGGGGGTACACCTTC. Its translation: CASSVDQWGGYTF.

This clonotype was picked up many times. V gene TRBV20-1 combines with J gene TRBJ2-5; D remains unclear. With 3 bases removed from V and 5 bases from J, the gap between germline ends came to 16 bases. This CDR3 is 14 amino acids long. Germline loops: CDR1 DFQATT, CDR2 SNEGSKA (reference sequence). CDR3 loop: CSASRQLGIETQYF. DNA for the CDR3: TGCAGTGCTAGTCGGCAACTGGGGATTGAGACCCAGTACTTC.

The CDR3 spells CASSYGAGEHSGANVLTF. The CDR3 DNA reads TGTGCCAGCAGTTACGGGGCAGGGGAGCACTCTGGGGCCAACGTCCTGACTTTC. The genes are TRBV6-5 and TRBJ2-6, with D perhaps matching TRBD1 (6 bases). The germline V gene has CDR1 MNHEY and CDR2 SVGAGI. The CDR3 is 18 residues long. The germline V and J ends were trimmed by 2 bases and 0 bases, with 14 bases remaining between them.

This chain links TRBV5-4 with TRBJ2-5; D possibly matches TRBD1 or TRBD2 (5 bases each). CDR3 length equals 14 residues. V lost 4 bases and J lost 1, with 11 bases in between. Germline CDR1 reads SGHNT; CDR2 reads YYREEE (reference sequence). CDR3 coding DNA: TGTGCCAGCAGCGGAGGACACTTCCAAGAGACCCAGTACTTC. Its translation is CASSGGHFQETQYF.

In nucleotides, the CDR3 is TGTGCCACCAGTGAACGGGACAGGATGGCCTACGAGCAGTACTTC. Translated, it gives CATSERDRMAYEQYF. The chain uses TRBV24-1 and TRBJ2-7, with 8 bases identical to TRBD1. Germline-derived CDR1 and CDR2 are KGHDR and SFDVKD. The CDR3 is made up of 15 amino acids. V lost 4 bases to trimming and J lost 2 bases; unmatched junction nucleotides: 6.

This clonotype was found a few times. The chain is built from TRBV25-1 and TRBJ2-3, with TRBD2 matching 11 bases. Per germline, CDR1 MGHDK and CDR2 SYGVNS. There are 14 residues in the CDR3. Trimming at V came to 4 bases and at J to 13 bases, leaving 10 bases not matched to a gene. The chain's CDR3 is CASSVLAGGPGEYF. Here the CDR3 DNA reads TGTGCCAGCAGTGTTCTAGCGGGGGGACCGGGGGAGTATTTT. Drawing the rest from reference TRBV25-1 and TRBJ2-3, the complete variable domain is EADIYQTPRYLVIGTGKKITLECSQTMGHDKMYWYQQDPGMELHLIHYSYGVNSTEKGDLSSESTVSRIRTEHFPLTLESARPSHTSQYLCASSVLAGGPGEYFGPGTRLTVL.

The gene calls are TRBV19 and TRBJ1-4; TRBD1 matches at 7 bases. V shed 7 bases, J shed 3 bases, and the junction held 8 bases outside the gene matches. Germline-derived CDR1 and CDR2 are LNHDA and SQIVND (reference sequence). The CDR3 length is 15 residues. The CDR3 DNA sequence: TGTGCCAGTAAAATTACAGGGGTGGCTAATGAAAAACTGTTTTTT. Translating it yields CASKITGVANEKLFF.

The V gene is TRBV10-3, the J gene TRBJ2-5; TRBD2 is a possible D gene (6 bases). Looked up from germline, CDR1 is ENHRY and CDR2 is SYGVKD. V was trimmed by 2 bases and J by 0 bases, leaving 16 bases between them. This CDR3 region has 17 residues. The CDR3 is CAISEALEGRYQETQYF. The CDR3 coding sequence is TGTGCCATCAGTGAGGCGTTGGAGGGGAGATACCAAGAGACCCAGTACTTC.

This clonotype turned up a few times. The V gene is TRBV6-2 or TRBV6-3, the J gene TRBJ2-1, with D perhaps TRBD1 or TRBD2 (6 bases each). The V gene lost 3 bases and the J gene lost 3 bases, with 15 bases spanning the gap. This CDR3 has 16 residues. Per the germline V gene, CDR1 is MNHEY and CDR2 is SVGEGT. The chain's CDR3 is CASSYGGGQIYNEQFF. CDR3 sequence (DNA): TGTGCCAGCAGTTATGGAGGGGGGCAGATCTACAATGAGCAGTTCTTC.

The sample holds one count of this clonotype. The gene calls are TRBV7-2 and TRBJ1-1; D is unresolved. With 5 bases removed from V and 4 bases from J, the gap between germline ends came to 11 bases. CDR3 size: 13 residues. Looked up from germline, CDR1 is SGHTA and CDR2 is FQGNSA. CDR3 nucleotide sequence: TGTGCCAGCAGCGGAGGTACGAGCACTGAAGCTTTCTTT. Its protein product is CASSGGTSTEAFF. Using reference TRBV7-2 and TRBJ1-1 for the parts outside the CDR3, the full variable domain is GAGVSQSPSNKVTEKGKDVELRCDPISGHTALYWYRQSLGQGLEFLIYFQGNSAPDKSGLPSDRFSAERTGGSVSTLTIQRTQQEDSAVYLCASSGGTSTEAFFGQGTRLTVV.

This clonotype was observed a few times. The rearrangement joins TRBV11-2 to TRBJ1-4, with 9 positions matching TRBD1. The CDR3 length is 14 residues. Trimming at V came to 5 bases and at J to 5 bases, leaving 3 bases not matched to a gene. Germline V CDR1 and CDR2: SGHAT, FQNNGV. CDR3 sequence: CASSRTGANEKLFF. As DNA, the CDR3 is TGTGCCAGCAGCCGGACAGGGGCAAATGAAAAACTGTTTTTT.

The table lists this clonotype with a few counts. The chain recombines TRBV19 with TRBJ1-6; 8 bases match TRBD1. The germline CDR1 and CDR2 sequences are LNHDA and SQIVND (reference sequence). The CDR3 spans 14 residues. V lost 5 bases to trimming and J lost 10 bases; unmatched junction nucleotides: 7. The CDR3 loop is CASSDRGGGSPLHF. The CDR3 DNA reads TGTGCCAGTAGTGACAGGGGTGGAGGGTCACCCCTCCACTTT.

This clonotype has only a few counts. CDR3 nucleotide sequence: TGTGCCAGCAGCCCCTCTGAGTATGGCTACACCTTC. Amino acids: CASSPSEYGYTF. The chain combines TRBV7-9 with TRBJ1-2; no definite D call. The CDR3 contains 12 residues. The V end was cut by 5 bases, the J end by 5 bases, with 9 bases between. Germline CDR1 SEHNR, CDR2 FQNEAQ (reference sequence).

This clonotype was seen a handful of times. This chain links TRBV28 with TRBJ1-1; no clear D gene. The CDR3 consists of 13 residues. V was pared by 1 base and J by 10 bases, with 13 bases between. Germline V gene data show CDR1 as MDHEN and CDR2 as SYDVKM. For the CDR3, the DNA is TGTGCCAGCAGTTTATCATGGTCGAGTGGAGCTTTCTTT. Protein: CASSLSWSSGAFF. Full variable domain (outside the CDR3, taken from reference TRBV28 and TRBJ1-1): DVKVTQSSRYLVKRTGEKVFLECVQDMDHENMFWYRQDPGLGLRLIYFSYDVKMKEKGDIPEGYSVSREKKERFSLILESASTNQTSMYLCASSLSWSSGAFFGQGTRLTVV.

In this sample, this clonotype turned up a few times. The J gene is TRBJ2-7, the V gene TRBV2; the D gene is possibly TRBD1 (6 bases). From germline, CDR1 is SNHLY and CDR2 FYNNEI. Trimming took off 5 bases at V and 5 bases at J, with 16 bases between the two ends. There are 14 residues in the CDR3. The CDR3 sequence: CASSFQGSLNEQYF. Here the CDR3 DNA reads TGTGCCAGCAGTTTTCAGGGGTCCTTGAACGAGCAGTACTTC.

The rearrangement uses TRBV7-2 and TRBJ1-1, with D maybe TRBD1 (6 bases). Germline CDR1 reads SGHTA; CDR2 reads FQGNSA. The CDR3 has 14 amino acids. The V gene lost 5 bases and the J gene lost 1 base, with 11 bases spanning the gap. CDR3 protein: CASSAQGGNTEAFF. Here the CDR3 DNA reads TGTGCCAGCAGCGCACAGGGAGGGAACACTGAAGCTTTCTTT.

This clonotype was detected a few times. The rearrangement joins TRBV27 to TRBJ2-2, with 9 nucleotides matching TRBD1. This CDR3 region has 18 residues. Germline values: CDR1 MNHEY, CDR2 SMNVEV (reference sequence). V lost 2 bases to trimming and J lost 6 bases; unmatched junction nucleotides: 13. The CDR3 spells CASSLRRTGVNFPGELFF. CDR3 bases: TGTGCCAGCAGTTTACGCAGGACAGGGGTAAATTTTCCCGGGGAGCTGTTTTTT.

The chain joins TRBV9 to TRBJ1-4; tentative D call: TRBD1 (5 bases). The germline V gene encodes CDR1 SGDLS and CDR2 YYNGEE. The V and J ends lost 0 bases and 7 bases respectively, with 13 bases between them. This CDR3 has 15 residues. The CDR3 loop is CASSVAGGVSEKLFF. The DNA for the CDR3 is TGTGCCAGCAGCGTAGCGGGGGGTGTTTCTGAAAAACTGTTTTTT.

As concerns this clonotype: At one boundary the junction diverges from the germline segment, which might be a read error. The V gene is TRBV7-6, the J gene TRBJ2-3; unclear D gene. The V gene's germline CDR1 is SGHVS and CDR2 FNYEAQ. CDR3 length: 16 amino acids. CDR3 residues: CASSPLHRSSADTQYF. The DNA for the CDR3 is TGTGCCAGCAGCCCCCTCCATCGTTCTTCGGCAGATACGCAGTACTTT.

The chain couples TRBV15 to TRBJ1-2; D ambiguous. Germline V gene lookup returns CDR1 LNHNV and CDR2 YYDKDF (reference sequence). The CDR3 covers 12 residues. Trimming left V 5 bases short and J 6 bases short, with 10 bases between. The chain's CDR3 is CATSVQRNGYTF. The CDR3, as DNA: TGTGCCACCAGCGTACAGAGGAATGGCTACACCTTC. Based on the CDR3 plus reference TRBV15 and TRBJ1-2, the full variable domain is DAMVIQNPRYQVTQFGKPVTLSCSQTLNHNVMYWYQQKSSQAPKLLFHYYDKDFNNEADTPDNFQSRRPNTSFCFLDIRSPGLGDTAMYLCATSVQRNGYTFGSGTRLTVV.

The rearrangement links TRBV5-1 to TRBJ2-7; 8 positions match TRBD1. Trimming removed 6 bases from V and 1 base from J; junction bases left unmatched: 9. In germline, CDR1 is SGHRS, CDR2 YFSETQ. The CDR3 totals 15 residues. The CDR3 sequence: CASKPGQATSYEQYF. The CDR3 coding sequence is TGCGCCAGCAAACCGGGACAGGCGACGTCCTACGAGCAGTACTTC.